The TCR beta chain under discussion was sequenced for a study of T cell changes during pregnancy in multiple sclerosis. TCRdb keeps only in-frame clones here, not all; method: immunoSEQ multiplex PCR. The profile shows tens of thousands of clones, approximately 92% of them singletons. J lost 4 bases, V lost 0 bases, and 3 bases had no gene match. The germline V gene encodes CDR1 SGHNT and CDR2 YYREEE (reference sequence). The CDR3 runs to 15 residues. This chain joins TRBV5-4 and TRBJ1-5; 8 nucleotides align to TRBD1. This clonotype originated in a female donor with multiple sclerosis, enrolled in a pregnancy study. The material was peripheral blood, obtained after pregnancy. CDR3 bases: TGTGCCAGCAGCTTGGACAGGGGGGAGAATCAGCCCCAGCATTTT. This translates into CASSLDRGENQPQHF.